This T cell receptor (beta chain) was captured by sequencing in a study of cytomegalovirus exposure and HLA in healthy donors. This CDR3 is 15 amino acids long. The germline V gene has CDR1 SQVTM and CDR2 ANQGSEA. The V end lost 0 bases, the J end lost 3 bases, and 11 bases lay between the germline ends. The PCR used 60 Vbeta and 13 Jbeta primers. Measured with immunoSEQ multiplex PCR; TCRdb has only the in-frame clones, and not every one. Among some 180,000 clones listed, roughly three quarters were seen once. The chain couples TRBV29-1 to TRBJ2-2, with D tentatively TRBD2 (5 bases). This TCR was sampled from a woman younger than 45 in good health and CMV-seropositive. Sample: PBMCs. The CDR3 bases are TGCAGCGTTGAAGAAACGGGGTTAGACACCGGGGAGCTGTTTTTT. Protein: CSVEETGLDTGELFF.